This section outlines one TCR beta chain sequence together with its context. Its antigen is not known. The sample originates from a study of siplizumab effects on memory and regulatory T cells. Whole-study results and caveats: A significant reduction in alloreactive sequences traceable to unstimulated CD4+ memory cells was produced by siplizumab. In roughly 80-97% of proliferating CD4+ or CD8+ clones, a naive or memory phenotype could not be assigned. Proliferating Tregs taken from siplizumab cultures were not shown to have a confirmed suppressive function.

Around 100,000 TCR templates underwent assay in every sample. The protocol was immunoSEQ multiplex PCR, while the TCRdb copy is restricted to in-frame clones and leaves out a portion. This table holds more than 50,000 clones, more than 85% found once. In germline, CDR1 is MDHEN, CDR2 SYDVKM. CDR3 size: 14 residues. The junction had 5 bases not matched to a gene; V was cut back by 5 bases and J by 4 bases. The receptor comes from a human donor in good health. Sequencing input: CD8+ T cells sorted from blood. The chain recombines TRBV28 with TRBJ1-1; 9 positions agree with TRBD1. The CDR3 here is CASSQQGASTEAFF. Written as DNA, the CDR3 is TGTGCCAGCAGTCAACAGGGGGCGAGCACTGAAGCTTTCTTT. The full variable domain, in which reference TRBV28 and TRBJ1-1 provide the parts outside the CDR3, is DVKVTQSSRYLVKRTGEKVFLECVQDMDHENMFWYRQDPGLGLRLIYFSYDVKMKEKGDIPEGYSVSREKKERFSLILESASTNQTSMYLCASSQQGASTEAFFGQGTRLTVV.